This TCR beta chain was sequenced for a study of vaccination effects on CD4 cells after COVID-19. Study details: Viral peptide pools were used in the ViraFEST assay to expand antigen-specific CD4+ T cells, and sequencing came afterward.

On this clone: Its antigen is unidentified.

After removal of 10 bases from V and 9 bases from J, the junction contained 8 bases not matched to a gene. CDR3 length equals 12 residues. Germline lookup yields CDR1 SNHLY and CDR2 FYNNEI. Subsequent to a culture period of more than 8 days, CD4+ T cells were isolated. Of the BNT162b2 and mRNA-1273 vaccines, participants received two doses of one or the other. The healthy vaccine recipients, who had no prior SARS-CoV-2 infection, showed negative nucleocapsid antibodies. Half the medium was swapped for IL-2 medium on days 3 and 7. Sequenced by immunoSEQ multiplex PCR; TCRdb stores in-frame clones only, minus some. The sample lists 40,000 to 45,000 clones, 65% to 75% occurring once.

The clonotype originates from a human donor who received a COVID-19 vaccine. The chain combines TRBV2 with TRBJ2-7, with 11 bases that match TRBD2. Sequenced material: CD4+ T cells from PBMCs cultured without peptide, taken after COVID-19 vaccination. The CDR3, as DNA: TGTGCCACGGGACTAGCGGAAAATGTGCAGTACTTC. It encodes CATGLAENVQYF.